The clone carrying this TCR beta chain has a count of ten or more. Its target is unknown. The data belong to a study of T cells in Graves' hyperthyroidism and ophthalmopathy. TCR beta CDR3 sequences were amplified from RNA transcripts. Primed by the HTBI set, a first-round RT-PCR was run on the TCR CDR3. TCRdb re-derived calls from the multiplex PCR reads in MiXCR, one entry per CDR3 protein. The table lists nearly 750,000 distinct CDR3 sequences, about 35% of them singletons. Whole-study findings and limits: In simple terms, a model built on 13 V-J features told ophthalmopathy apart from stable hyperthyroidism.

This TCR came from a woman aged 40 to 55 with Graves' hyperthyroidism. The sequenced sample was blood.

The CDR3 sequence: CSVDPDRGTDGYTF. DNA for the CDR3: TGCAGCGTTGACCCCGACAGGGGGACGGATGGCTACACCTTC. The chain joins TRBV29-1 to TRBJ1-2; 9 nucleotides match TRBD1. The V gene's germline CDR1 is SQVTM and CDR2 ANQGSEA. This CDR3 has 14 amino acids. J gave up 6 bases and V 3 bases, and 8 bases lay outside the gene matches.